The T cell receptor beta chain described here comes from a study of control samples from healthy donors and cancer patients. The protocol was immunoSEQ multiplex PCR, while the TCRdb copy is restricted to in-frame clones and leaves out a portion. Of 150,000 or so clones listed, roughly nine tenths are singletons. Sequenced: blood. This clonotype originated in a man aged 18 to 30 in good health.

The CDR3 here is CASSQDTWTGITGELFF. The CDR3 bases are TGCGCCAGCAGCCAAGATACCTGGACAGGGATCACCGGGGAGCTGTTTTTT. The gene calls are TRBV4-1 and TRBJ2-2; 8 positions match TRBD1. The CDR3 is made up of 17 amino acids. Per the germline V gene, CDR1 is MGHRA and CDR2 is YSYEKL. After removal of 0 bases from V and 4 bases from J, the junction contained 7 bases not matched to a gene.